The T cell receptor beta chain under discussion was sequenced for a study of OX40 agonist ivuxolimab in advanced cancers. As for the study in general: In this cohort, patients received ivuxolimab, an agonistic anti-OX40 (CD134) antibody.

The method was immunoSEQ multiplex PCR; TCRdb's version includes in-frame clones alone and lacks a portion of them. This table holds fewer than 200,000 clones, around 94% found once. A note on this clone: As yet, its antigen is unknown.

General observations from the study: Which antigen the expanded peripheral T cells recognized is unknown.

Looked up from germline, CDR1 is LGHNA and CDR2 is YSLEER. The CDR3 sequence is 13 residues long. The V gene lost 0 bases and the J gene lost 12 bases, with 12 bases spanning the gap. Patients with a history of autoimmune disease or on systemic immunosuppression were excluded. Blood sampling took place at baseline, cycle 4 day 1, and cycle 7 day 1. This sequence was found in an adult with an advanced solid tumor such as melanoma, head and neck, liver or kidney cancer. The V call is TRBV4-3, the J call TRBJ2-1; D unclear. The sequencing used CD4+ or CD8+ T cells sorted from blood, collected in a trial of the OX40 agonist ivuxolimab. The CDR3 coding sequence is TGCGCCAGCAGCCAAGACTTGACCCTGAGGCAGTTCTTC. It is translated as CASSQDLTLRQFF.